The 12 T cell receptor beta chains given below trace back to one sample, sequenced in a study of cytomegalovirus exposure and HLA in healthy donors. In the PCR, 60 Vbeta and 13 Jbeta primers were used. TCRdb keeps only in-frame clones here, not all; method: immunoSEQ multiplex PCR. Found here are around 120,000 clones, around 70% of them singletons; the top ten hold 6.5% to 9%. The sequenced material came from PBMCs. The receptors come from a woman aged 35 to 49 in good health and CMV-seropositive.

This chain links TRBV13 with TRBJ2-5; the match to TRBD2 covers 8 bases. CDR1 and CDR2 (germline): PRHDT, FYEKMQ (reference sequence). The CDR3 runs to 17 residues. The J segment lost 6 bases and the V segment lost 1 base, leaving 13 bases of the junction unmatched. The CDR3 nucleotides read TGTGCCAGCAGCTTAGACGGGGGGGCCCTTACAATGAAGACCCAGTACTTC. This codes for CASSLDGGALTMKTQYF.

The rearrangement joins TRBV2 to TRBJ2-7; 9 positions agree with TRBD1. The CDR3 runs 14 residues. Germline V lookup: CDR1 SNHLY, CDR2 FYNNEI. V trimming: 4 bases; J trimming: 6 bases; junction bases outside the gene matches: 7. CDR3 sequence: CASSAQRTGAEQYF. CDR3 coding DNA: TGTGCCAGCAGTGCCCAGCGGACAGGGGCCGAGCAGTACTTC.

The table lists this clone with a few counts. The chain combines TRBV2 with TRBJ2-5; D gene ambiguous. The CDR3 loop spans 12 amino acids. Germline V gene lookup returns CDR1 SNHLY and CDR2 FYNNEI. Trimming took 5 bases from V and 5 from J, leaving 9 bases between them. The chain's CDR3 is CASSLSVETQYF. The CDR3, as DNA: TGTGCCAGCAGTCTCAGTGTTGAGACCCAGTACTTC. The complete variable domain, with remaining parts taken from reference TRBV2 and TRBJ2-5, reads EPEVTQTPSHQVTQMGQEVILRCVPISNHLYFYWYRQILGQKVEFLVSFYNNEISEKSEIFDDQFSVERPDGSNFTLKIRSTKLEDSAMYFCASSLSVETQYFGPGTRLLVL.

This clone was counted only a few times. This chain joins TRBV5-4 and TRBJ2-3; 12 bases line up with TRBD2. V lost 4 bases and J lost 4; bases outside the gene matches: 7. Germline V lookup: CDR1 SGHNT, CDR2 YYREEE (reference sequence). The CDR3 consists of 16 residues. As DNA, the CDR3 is TGTGCCAGCAGCCCCGGACTAGCGGGGAGCCCAGATACGCAGTATTTT. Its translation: CASSPGLAGSPDTQYF.

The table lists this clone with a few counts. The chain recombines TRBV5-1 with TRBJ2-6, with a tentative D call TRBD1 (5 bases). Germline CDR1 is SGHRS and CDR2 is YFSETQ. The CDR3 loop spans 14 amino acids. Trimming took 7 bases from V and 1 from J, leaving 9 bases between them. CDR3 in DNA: TGCGCCAGCGAGGACATGTCTGGGGCCAACGTCCTGACTTTC. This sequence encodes CASEDMSGANVLTF.

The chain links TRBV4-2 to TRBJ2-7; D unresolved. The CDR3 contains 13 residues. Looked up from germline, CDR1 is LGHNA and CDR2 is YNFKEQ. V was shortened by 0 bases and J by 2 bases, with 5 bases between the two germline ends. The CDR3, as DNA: TGTGCCAGCAGCCAAGAGCCGGCCTACGAGCAGTACTTC. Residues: CASSQEPAYEQYF.

As DNA, the CDR3 is TGTGCCAGCAAGTCGAGCCCCCTCCTTAACAATGAGCAGTTCTTC. It is translated as CASKSSPLLNNEQFF. V usage is TRBV6-1 and J usage is TRBJ2-1; D gene unclear. The V and J ends lost 7 bases and 5 bases respectively, with 18 bases between them. The germline V gene has CDR1 MNHNS and CDR2 SASEGT. The CDR3 consists of 15 residues.

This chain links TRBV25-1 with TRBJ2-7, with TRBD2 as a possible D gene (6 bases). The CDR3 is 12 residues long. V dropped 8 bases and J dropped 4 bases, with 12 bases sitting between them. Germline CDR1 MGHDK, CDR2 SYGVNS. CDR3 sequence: CASSLGGYEQYF. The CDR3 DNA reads TGTGCCAGCTCGCTGGGGGGATACGAGCAGTACTTC.

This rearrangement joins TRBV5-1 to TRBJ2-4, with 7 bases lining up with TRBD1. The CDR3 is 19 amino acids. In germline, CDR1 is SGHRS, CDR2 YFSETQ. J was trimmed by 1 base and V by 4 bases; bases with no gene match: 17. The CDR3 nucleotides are TGCGCCAGCAGCCCCGGGACAGCCTTTGGTCCTAGCGCCAAAAACATTCAGTACTTC. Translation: CASSPGTAFGPSAKNIQYF.

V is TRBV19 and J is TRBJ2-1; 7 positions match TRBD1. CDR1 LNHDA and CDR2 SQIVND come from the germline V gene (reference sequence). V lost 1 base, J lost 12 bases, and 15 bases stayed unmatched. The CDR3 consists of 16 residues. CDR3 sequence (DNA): TGTGCCAGTAGTATAGTTGGGGGCGGACAGGCCGTTGGGCAGTTCTTC. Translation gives CASSIVGGGQAVGQFF.

This CDR3 reads CASSIGRGEKLFF. CDR3 nucleotide sequence: TGTGCCAGCAGCATCGGGAGGGGTGAAAAACTGTTTTTT. This sequence joins TRBV7-2 and TRBJ1-4; D is perhaps TRBD1 (5 bases). V lost 5 bases, J lost 7 bases, and 11 bases lay in between. Germline CDR1 and CDR2: SGHTA and FQGNSA. CDR3 length: 13 amino acids.

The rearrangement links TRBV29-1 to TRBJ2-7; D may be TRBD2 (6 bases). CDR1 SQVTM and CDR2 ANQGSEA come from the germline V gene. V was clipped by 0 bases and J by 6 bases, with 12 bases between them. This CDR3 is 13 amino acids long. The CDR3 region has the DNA TGCAGCGTTGAAGATCAGCGGGTCCCCGAGCAGTACTTC. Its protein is CSVEDQRVPEQYF.